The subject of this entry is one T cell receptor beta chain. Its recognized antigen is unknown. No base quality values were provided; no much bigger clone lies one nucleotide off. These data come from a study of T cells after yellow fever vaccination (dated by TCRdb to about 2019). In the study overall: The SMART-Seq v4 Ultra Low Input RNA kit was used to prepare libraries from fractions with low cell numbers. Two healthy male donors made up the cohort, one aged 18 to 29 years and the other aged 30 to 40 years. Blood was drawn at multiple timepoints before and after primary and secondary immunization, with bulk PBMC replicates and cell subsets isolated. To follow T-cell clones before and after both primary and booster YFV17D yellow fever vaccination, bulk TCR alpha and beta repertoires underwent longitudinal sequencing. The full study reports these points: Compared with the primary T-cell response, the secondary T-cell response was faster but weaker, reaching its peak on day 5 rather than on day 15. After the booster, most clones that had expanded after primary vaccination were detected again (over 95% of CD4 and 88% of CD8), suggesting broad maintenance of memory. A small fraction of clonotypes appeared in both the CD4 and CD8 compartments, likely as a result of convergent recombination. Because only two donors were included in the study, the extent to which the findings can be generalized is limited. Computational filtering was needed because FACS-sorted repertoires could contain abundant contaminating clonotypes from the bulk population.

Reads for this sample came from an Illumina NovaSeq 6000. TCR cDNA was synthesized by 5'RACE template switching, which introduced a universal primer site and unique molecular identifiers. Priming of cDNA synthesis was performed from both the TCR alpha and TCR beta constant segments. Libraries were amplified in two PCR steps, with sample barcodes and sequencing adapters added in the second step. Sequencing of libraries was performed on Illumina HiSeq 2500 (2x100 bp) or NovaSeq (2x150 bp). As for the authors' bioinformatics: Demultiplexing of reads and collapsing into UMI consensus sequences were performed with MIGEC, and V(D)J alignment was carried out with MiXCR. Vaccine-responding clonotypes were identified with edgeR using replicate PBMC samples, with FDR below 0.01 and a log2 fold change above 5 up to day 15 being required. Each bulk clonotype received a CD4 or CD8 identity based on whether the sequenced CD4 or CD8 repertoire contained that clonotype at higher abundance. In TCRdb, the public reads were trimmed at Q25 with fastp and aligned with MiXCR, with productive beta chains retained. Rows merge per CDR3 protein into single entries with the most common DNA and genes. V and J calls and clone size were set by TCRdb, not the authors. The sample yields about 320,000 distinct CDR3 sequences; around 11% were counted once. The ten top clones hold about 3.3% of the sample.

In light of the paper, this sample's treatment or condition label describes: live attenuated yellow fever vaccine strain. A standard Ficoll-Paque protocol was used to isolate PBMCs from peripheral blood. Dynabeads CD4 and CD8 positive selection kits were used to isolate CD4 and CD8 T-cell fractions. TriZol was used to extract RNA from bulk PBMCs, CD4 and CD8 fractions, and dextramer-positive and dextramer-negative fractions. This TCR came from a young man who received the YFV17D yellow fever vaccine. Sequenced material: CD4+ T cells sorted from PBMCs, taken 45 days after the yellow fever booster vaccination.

The CDR3: CSASGSNEQFF. The nucleotide sequence is TGCAGTGCTAGTGGCAGCAATGAGCAGTTCTTC. Recombination joined TRBV20-1 with TRBJ2-1; the D gene is unclear. The CDR3, cysteine through phenylalanine, is 11 amino acids long. The CDR3 DNA has 33 bases and is translated from base 1. The germline V gene (reference sequence) gives CDR1 as DFQATT and CDR2 as SNEGSKA. V lost 3 bases and J lost 6 bases; the stretch between them is 6 bases long.